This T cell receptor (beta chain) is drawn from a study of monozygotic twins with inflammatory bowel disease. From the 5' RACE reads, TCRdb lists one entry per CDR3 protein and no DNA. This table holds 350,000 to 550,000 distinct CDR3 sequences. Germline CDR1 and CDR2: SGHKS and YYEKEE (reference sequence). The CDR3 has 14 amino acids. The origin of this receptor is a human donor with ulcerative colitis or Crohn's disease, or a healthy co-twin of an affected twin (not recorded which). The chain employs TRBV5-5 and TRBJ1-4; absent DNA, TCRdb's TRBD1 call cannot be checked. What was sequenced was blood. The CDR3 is CASSHRGDNEKLFF.